This TCR beta chain was found in a study of shared clonotypes between healthy human individuals. In the original workflow: ImmunoSEQ only sent back junction sequences with no quality scores, so filtering was done differently. Generated by immunoSEQ multiplex PCR, the TCRdb table keeps only in-frame clones and is missing some. That table furnishes V, J and clone size, whereas the DNA furnished D and trimming. The repertoire holds some 490,000 clones, with 81% as singletons. Donors had no recently reported acute infections or vaccinations and were HIV-negative. This CDR3 contains 11 residues. Germline V CDR1 and CDR2: LGHNT, FRNRAP. Trimming cost V 7 bases and J 1 base, with 4 bases left between them. The sample holds one count of this clone.

Material: PBMCs. The TCR originated in a woman aged 35 to 49 in good health. Some clones in this sample may be carry-over from other donors' samples. J is TRBJ1-1 and V is TRBV12-5; unclear D gene. CDR3 sequence: CASAKNTEAFF. CDR3 nucleotides: TGTGCTAGTGCCAAGAACACTGAAGCTTTCTTT.